This TCR beta chain was sequenced during a study of cytomegalovirus exposure and HLA in healthy donors (dated by TCRdb to 2016 to 2017). Describing the broader study: In an earlier analysis of roughly 590 of the donors, around 300 Gb of sequence data and just under 120 million unique TCR beta sequences from 150 million to 200 million T cells were reported. Approximately 300 gigabases of sequencing data and approximately 92 million unique TCR sequences made up an early release that covered some 640 HLA-typed donors. The genetic ancestry cluster associated with self-reported Caucasian donors included around 76% of the roughly 400 genotyped donors. The study aimed to test whether signatures of past pathogen exposure could be identified by cataloging public T cell receptors. Using immunosequencing, the study profiled T cell repertoires from 500 to 800 subjects and related those repertoires to cytomegalovirus serostatus. In addition to the first cohort of roughly 670 subjects, a separate validation cohort of 100 to 150 different subjects was used. To predict cytomegalovirus infection status, the study combined high-throughput TCR immunosequencing, statistical association of individual TCRs with disease status, and machine learning. In a later analysis, previously published TCR beta repertoires from 600 to 850 donors were re-analyzed and high-resolution HLA genotyping was added so that TCR occurrence patterns could be studied. Rather than using new phenotypic data, the later analysis identified candidate immune exposures from TCR beta sequences and from how often those sequences occurred across donors. An earlier analysis of 587 of the donors used high-throughput TCR beta sequencing to judge whether each TCR beta V gene segment behaved as functional or pseudogenic. Alongside the repertoire data, information on donor age, sex, ethnicity and CMV serostatus was compiled. A later genetic analysis used genome-wide SNP genotypes for about 55% of the 666 donors, treating that subset as a discovery cohort. All discovery cohort repertoires had been generated using a single sequencing platform. Both class I and class II loci were covered by HLA typing, at four-digit resolution. The number of typed donors differed by locus: 629-630 for A, B, C, DRB1 and DQB1; approximately 520 for DQA1; approximately 610 for DPA1; and around 490 for DPB1. Several DR-DQ haplotypes were handled as single units for association and clustering, since linkage in the cohort was strong. Across about 370 genotyped donors of the cohort, an average of approximately 220,000 unique TCR beta nucleotide sequences per donor were sequenced, and 15% to 20% of those sequences were non-productive. Overall study results and their limits: When HLA alleles, especially DR and DQ, strongly co-occurred, TCR associations were difficult to assign to individual alleles. A later genetic analysis associated a missense DCLRE1C variant with V-gene and J-gene trimming of TCR beta chains, and an independent cohort replicated the association. Only TCR beta chains were sequenced in this cohort, and the absence of alpha or paired-chain data limited detectable features. In vitro tests confirmed that a few of the cytomegalovirus-associated TCR beta chains recognize cytomegalovirus antigens. A cluster of highly shared sequence variants was judged likely to be a technical artifact of the sequencing pipeline. Across donors, most TCR sequences were observed very rarely, whereas some public TCRs were present in many individuals. A further reported finding was that TCR beta sequences accurately predicted the HLA-A and HLA-B alleles for most subjects in the first cohort. In a later analysis, most CMV-associated TCR beta chains were found to appear HLA-restricted, with HLA associations seemingly driven largely by CMV exposure. In a later analysis, HLA-associated TCR beta chains were found to be more clonally expanded and to have lower generation probabilities than equally common non-associated chains. The classifier was reported to diagnose cytomegalovirus status with high specificity and sensitivity in both the original cohort and the validation cohort. In a later analysis, TCR association rates were found to vary across HLA loci, with the most associated TCRs seen for DRB1 alleles and the fewest for HLA-C alleles. The authors suggested that the approach could potentially be generalized to other disease states and immunological phenotypes. Sequencing depth was assumed to be roughly uniform across donors in the presence/absence analyses, though that assumption may not hold. Immune exposure information for the cohort was limited to CMV serostatus. According to a later genetic analysis, donors in an Asian-associated ancestry cluster had fewer N-insertions in productive TCRs than the approximately 670-donor mean. An earlier analysis of approximately 590 of the donors showed that most TCR beta V segments appeared in productive rearrangements either about 90% or about 30% of the time, which broadly matched IMGT annotations. The 87-base-pair reads could not distinguish some IMGT-functional V segments, including TRBV6-2 and TRBV6-3, so those segments were excluded. A later analysis associated roughly 17,000 TCR beta sequences with specific HLA alleles at a false discovery rate of 0.05. Correlated functional status among segregating V segments might be attributable to linkage disequilibrium, but an unknown experimental factor could not be ruled out. Because HLA typing was missing for some donors at each locus, association tests included only the typed subset. About 17 rarely observed V segments, including chromosome 9 orphons, were excluded from the earlier analysis of approximately 500 of the donors because counts were too low. The study gave a list of about 170 TCR beta chains associated with cytomegalovirus. In a later analysis, several top co-occurrence clusters were reported to appear linked to parvovirus B19, influenza, CMV and Epstein-Barr virus.

The junction carries 20 bases between V and J, which are trimmed by 10 bases and 5 bases respectively. Based on the germline V gene (reference sequence), the CDR1 and CDR2 sequences are LNHDA and SQIVND. From cysteine to phenylalanine, the CDR3 is 14 amino acids long. Only CDR3 DNA is held: 42 bases, read in frame from base 1. Turning to this clone: Its antigen is currently not known.

Library construction relied on the immunoSEQ multiplex PCR assay. For the multiplex PCR, a mixture combining 60 forward primers for TCR Vbeta segments and 13 reverse primers for TCR Jbeta segments was used. Amplification of the CDR3 region of rearranged TCR beta genes was performed with a multiplex PCR assay on genomic DNA. On the Illumina HiSeq System, the amplified TCR beta libraries were sequenced as 87-base-pair reads. The original methods were these. In a later analysis, approximately 74 million unique TCR beta chains were counted across the 650 to 750 repertoires, and roughly 11 million of these chains were shared by at least two donors. Raw reads were error-corrected and collapsed into unique sequences with a nearest-neighbor algorithm that merged closely related sequences to remove PCR and sequencing errors. Alignment of CDR3 sequences to IMGT reference sequences was used to assign V, D and J gene segments. Each retained sequence needed at least a six-nucleotide match to both a V gene segment and a J gene segment. Rearrangements were classified as productive when the CDR3 lacked stop codons and remained in frame with V and J, and all other rearrangements were classified as non-productive. Following IMGT convention, CDR3 was defined as the stretch from the second conserved V-encoded cysteine up to the conserved J-encoded phenylalanine. The earlier analysis of some 550 of the donors excluded any sequence lacking an unambiguous match to a single V gene segment. In an earlier analysis of around 600 of the donors, V segments were called functional above 56.7% productive rearrangements and were called segregating when the between-donor standard deviation exceeded 5%. A statistical classification framework was built to diagnose cytomegalovirus status from the catalog of TCR beta chain sequences. V and J gene assignment, in a later analysis, came from comparing TCR nucleotide sequences with IMGT/GENE-DB human TR gene sequences. Using the TCRdist pipeline, a later analysis assigned CDR3 sequences along with most-parsimonious VDJ recombination scenarios. In a later analysis, every TCR beta chain was defined by the combination of its CDR3 amino acid sequence and its V-gene family, and reads without a unique V-gene family were dropped. In a later analysis, around 600 highly shared, low-generation-probability nucleotide sequences were removed to address suspected cross-contamination and a sequencing artifact. For each public chain, a later analysis derived a clonal expansion index from normalized ranks of inferred template counts within each repertoire. In a later analysis, generation probabilities were computed using a VDJ recombination model fitted to out-of-frame rearrangements, and the results were checked against IGoR. In a later analysis, TCR-TCR, TCR-HLA and TCR-CMV co-occurrence was scored with hypergeometric tests, and a repertoire-size bias correction was applied to TCR pairs. To estimate false discovery rates, a later analysis permuted the HLA or CMV assignments 20 times. A later analysis grouped co-occurring TCRs with DBSCAN, adding TCRdist sequence similarity when clustering within HLA-allele-positive subsets. Repertoires with fewer than 30,000 or more than 120,000 public chains were left out of co-occurrence clustering, as were five repertoires with anomalous nucleotide sharing. TCRdb provides this immuneACCESS table in a form limited to in-frame rearrangements. Some clones are lacking; in checked studies, under half of them reflect an unresolved V gene, and why the rest are absent is not known. D and trimming come from the DNA, and the V and J calls and clone size come from that table. The sample table records about 170,000 clones. The ten largest clones represent about 0.8% of the sample.

The cohort comprised 710 or so healthy bone marrow donors. Cohort members were all nominally healthy when sampled, although unrecorded immune exposures were likely present. The donor was CMV seropositive and was included in the group of 250 to 350 seropositive cohort members. Each donor provided a peripheral blood sample, and peripheral blood mononuclear cells were used for TCR beta sequencing. Genomic DNA was extracted from the blood cell samples with the Qiagen DNeasy Blood Extraction Kit. The TCR sequence derives from a woman between 18 and 30 years old in good health and CMV-seropositive. The chain is assembled from TRBV19 and TRBJ1-1; the D gene is perhaps TRBD1, on 6 matching bases. Sequencing was done on a sample of PBMCs. The DNA sequence reads TGTGCCACCCACGAGGGGGGGCGGTTGACTGAAGCTTTCTTT. It codes for CATHEGGRLTEAFF.